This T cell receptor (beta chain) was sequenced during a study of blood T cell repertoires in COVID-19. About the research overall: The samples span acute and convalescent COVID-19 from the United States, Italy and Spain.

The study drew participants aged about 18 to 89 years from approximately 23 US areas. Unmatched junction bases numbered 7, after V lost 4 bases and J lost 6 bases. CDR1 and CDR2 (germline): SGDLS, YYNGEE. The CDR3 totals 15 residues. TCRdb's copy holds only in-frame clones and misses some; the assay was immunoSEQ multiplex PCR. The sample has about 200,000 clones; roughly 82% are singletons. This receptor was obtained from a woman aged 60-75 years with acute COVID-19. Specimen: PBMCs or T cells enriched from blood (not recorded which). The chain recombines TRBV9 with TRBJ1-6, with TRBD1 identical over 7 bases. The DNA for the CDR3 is TGTGCCAGCAGCCCCCCGGGACAGCTTAATTCACCCCTCCACTTT. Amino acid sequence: CASSPPGQLNSPLHF.